Listed here is a single T cell receptor beta chain. No antigen is known for it. Only Caucasian adults living in Nashville, Tennessee made up the donor group. Sequencing used immunoSEQ multiplex PCR; TCRdb keeps in-frame clones, though not all of them. Of over a million clones listed, roughly 96% were seen once; the top ten hold roughly 1.2%. The germline V gene has CDR1 MDHEN and CDR2 SYDVKM. The CDR3 is made up of 13 amino acids. The V end was cut by 5 bases, the J end by 6 bases, with 13 bases between. This record comes from a study of shared clonotypes between healthy human individuals. Study outcomes and limitations: Donor clonotype sharing was expected to depend on sequencing depth. The rarefaction results pointed to incomplete sorted-subset sequencing despite large depth. In this cohort, only blood was sampled, and tissue repertoires likely differ.

The V and J genes are TRBV28 and TRBJ1-2; D may be TRBD1 (6 bases). The sequencing sample was made of naive CD4+ T cells sorted from blood. Specified subset: CD45RA+ positively selected. The source is a man aged 25 to 45 in good health. The CDR3 DNA sequence: TGTGCCAGCAGTAGCGTGGGGGCGAATGGCTACACCTTC. It codes for CASSSVGANGYTF.